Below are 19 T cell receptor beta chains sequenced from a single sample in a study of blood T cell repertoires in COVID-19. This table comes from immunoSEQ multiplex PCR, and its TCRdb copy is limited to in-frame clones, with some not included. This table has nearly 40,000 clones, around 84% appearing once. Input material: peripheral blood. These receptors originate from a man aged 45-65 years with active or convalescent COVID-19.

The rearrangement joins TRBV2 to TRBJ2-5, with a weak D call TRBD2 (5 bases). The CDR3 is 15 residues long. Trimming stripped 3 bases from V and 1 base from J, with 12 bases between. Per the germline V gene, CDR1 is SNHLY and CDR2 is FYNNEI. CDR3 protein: CASSDEGVGQETQYF. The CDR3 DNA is TGTGCCAGCAGTGATGAGGGAGTGGGCCAAGAGACCCAGTACTTC. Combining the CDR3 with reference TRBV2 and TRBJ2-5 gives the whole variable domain EPEVTQTPSHQVTQMGQEVILRCVPISNHLYFYWYRQILGQKVEFLVSFYNNEISEKSEIFDDQFSVERPDGSNFTLKIRSTKLEDSAMYFCASSDEGVGQETQYFGPGTRLLVL.

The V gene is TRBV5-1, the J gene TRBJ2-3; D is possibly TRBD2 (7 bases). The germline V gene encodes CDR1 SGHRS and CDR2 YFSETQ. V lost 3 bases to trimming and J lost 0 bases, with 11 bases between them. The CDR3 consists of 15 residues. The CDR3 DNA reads TGCGCCAGCAGCTCGGGGGGCCATAGCACAGATACGCAGTATTTT. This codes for CASSSGGHSTDTQYF.

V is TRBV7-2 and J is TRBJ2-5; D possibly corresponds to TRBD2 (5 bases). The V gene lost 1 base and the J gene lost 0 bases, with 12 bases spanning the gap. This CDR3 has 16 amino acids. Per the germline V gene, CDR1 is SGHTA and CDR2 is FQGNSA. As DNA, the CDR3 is TGTGCCAGCAGCTTAGGGAGTGGGGAGTACCAAGAGACCCAGTACTTC. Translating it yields CASSLGSGEYQETQYF.

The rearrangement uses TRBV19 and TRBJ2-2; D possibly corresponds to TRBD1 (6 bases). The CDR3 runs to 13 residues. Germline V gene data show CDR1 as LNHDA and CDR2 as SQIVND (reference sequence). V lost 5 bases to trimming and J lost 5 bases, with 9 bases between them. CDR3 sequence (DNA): TGTGCCAGTAGTTTCACAGGGACCGGGGAGCTGTTTTTT. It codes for CASSFTGTGELFF.

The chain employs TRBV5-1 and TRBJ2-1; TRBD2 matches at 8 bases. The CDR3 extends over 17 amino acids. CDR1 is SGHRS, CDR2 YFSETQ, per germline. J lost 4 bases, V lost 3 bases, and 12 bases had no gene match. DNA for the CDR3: TGCGCCAGCAGCTGGGGCGTTGGCGGGGGGTCTTACAATGAGCAGTTCTTC. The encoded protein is CASSWGVGGGSYNEQFF.

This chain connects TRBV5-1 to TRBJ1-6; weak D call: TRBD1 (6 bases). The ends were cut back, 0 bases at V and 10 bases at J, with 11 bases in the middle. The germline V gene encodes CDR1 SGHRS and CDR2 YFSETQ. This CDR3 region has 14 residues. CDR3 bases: TGCGCCAGCAGCTTGGCAGGCAGGGGATCACCCCTCCACTTT. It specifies CASSLAGRGSPLHF.

CDR3 loop: CANPEQGPTNEKLFF. CDR3 DNA: TGTGCCAACCCGGAACAGGGCCCAACTAATGAAAAACTGTTTTTT. This chain uses TRBV19 with TRBJ1-4, with D possibly matching TRBD1 (6 bases). CDR1 is LNHDA, CDR2 SQIVND, per germline (reference sequence). The CDR3 is 15 amino acids. Trimming took off 10 bases at V and 0 bases at J, with 15 bases between the two ends.

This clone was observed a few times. In DNA form, the CDR3 reads TGTGCCAGCAGCTTGGCAGGGACAGACTATGGCTACACCTTC. Protein: CASSLAGTDYGYTF. The rearrangement uses TRBV7-9 and TRBJ1-2; 7 bases fit TRBD1. After removal of 3 bases from V and 3 bases from J, the junction contained 4 bases not matched to a gene. The germline V gene has CDR1 SEHNR and CDR2 FQNEAQ (reference sequence). This CDR3 has 14 amino acids.

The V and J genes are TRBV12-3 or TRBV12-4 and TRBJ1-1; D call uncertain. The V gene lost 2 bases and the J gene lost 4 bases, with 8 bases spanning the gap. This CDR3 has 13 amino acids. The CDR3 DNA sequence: TGTGCCAGCAGTTTATCGGCTAGCACTGAAGCTTTCTTT. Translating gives CASSLSASTEAFF.

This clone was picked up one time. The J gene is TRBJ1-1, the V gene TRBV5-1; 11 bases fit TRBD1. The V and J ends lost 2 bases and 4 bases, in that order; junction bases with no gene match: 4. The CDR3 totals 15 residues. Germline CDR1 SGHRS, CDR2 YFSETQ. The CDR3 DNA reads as TGCGCCAGCAGCTTTAGGGGACAGGGGGTCACTGAAGCTTTCTTT. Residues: CASSFRGQGVTEAFF. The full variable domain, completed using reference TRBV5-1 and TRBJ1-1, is KAGVTQTPRYLIKTRGQQVTLSCSPISGHRSVSWYQQTPGQGLQFLFEYFSETQRNKGNFPGRFSGRQFSNSRSEMNVSTLELGDSALYLCASSFRGQGVTEAFFGQGTRLTVV.

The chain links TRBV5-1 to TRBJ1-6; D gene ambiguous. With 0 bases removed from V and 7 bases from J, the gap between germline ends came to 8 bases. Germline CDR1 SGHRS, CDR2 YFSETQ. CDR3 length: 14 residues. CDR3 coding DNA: TGCGCCAGCAGCTTGGGGGCAGACAATTCACCCCTCCACTTT. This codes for CASSLGADNSPLHF.

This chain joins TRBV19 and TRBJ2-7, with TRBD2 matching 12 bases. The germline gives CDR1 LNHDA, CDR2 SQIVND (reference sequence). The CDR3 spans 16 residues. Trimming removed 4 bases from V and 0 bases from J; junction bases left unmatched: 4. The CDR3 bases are TGTGCCAGTAGTACCGGACTAGCGGGGATCTCCTACGAGCAGTACTTC. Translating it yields CASSTGLAGISYEQYF.

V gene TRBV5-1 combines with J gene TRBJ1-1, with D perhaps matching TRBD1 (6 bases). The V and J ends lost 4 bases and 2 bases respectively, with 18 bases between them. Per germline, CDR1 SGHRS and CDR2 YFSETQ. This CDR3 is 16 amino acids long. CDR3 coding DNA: TGCGCCAGCAGCCTATCTACTACAGGGCCAAACACTGAAGCTTTCTTT. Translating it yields CASSLSTTGPNTEAFF. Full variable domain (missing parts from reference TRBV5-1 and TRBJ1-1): KAGVTQTPRYLIKTRGQQVTLSCSPISGHRSVSWYQQTPGQGLQFLFEYFSETQRNKGNFPGRFSGRQFSNSRSEMNVSTLELGDSALYLCASSLSTTGPNTEAFFGQGTRLTVV.

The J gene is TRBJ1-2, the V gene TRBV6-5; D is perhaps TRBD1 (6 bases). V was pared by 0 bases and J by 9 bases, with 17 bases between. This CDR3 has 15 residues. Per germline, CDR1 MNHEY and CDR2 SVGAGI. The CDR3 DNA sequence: TGTGCCAGCAGTTACTCGCTTATGGGGGCCGCTCGCTACACCTTC. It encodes CASSYSLMGAARYTF.

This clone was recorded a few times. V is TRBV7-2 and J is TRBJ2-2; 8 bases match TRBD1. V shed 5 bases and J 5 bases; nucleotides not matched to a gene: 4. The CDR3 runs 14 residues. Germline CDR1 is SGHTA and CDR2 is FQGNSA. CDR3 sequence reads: CASSARQGTGELFF. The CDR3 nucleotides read TGTGCCAGCAGCGCCAGACAGGGGACCGGGGAGCTGTTTTTT. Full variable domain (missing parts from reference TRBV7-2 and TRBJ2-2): GAGVSQSPSNKVTEKGKDVELRCDPISGHTALYWYRQSLGQGLEFLIYFQGNSAPDKSGLPSDRFSAERTGGSVSTLTIQRTQQEDSAVYLCASSARQGTGELFFGEGSRLTVL.

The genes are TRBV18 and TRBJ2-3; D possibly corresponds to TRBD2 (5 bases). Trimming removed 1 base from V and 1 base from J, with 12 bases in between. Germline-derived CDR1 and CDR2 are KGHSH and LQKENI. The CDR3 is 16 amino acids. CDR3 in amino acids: CASSPRLADRTDTQYF. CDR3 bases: TGTGCCAGCTCACCACGGCTAGCAGACCGCACAGATACGCAGTATTTT. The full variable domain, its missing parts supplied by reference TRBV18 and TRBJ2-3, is NAGVMQNPRHLVRRRGQEARLRCSPMKGHSHVYWYRQLPEEGLKFMVYLQKENIIDESGMPKERFSAEFPKEGPSILRIQQVVRGDSAAYFCASSPRLADRTDTQYFGPGTRLTVL.

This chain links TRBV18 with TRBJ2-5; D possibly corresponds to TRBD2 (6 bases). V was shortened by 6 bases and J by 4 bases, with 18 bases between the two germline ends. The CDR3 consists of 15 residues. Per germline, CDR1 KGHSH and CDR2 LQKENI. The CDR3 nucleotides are TGTGCCAGCTCCCTGGACCAGGGAGGTACAGAGACCCAGTACTTC. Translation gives CASSLDQGGTETQYF.

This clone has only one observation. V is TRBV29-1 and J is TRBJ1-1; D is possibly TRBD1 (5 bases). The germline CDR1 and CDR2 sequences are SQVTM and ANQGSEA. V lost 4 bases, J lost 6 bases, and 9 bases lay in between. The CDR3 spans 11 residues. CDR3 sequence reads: CSVGQSAEAFF. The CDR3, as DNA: TGCAGCGTTGGACAGTCGGCTGAAGCTTTCTTT.

CDR3 in DNA: TGTGCCAGCAGAACGACAGGGGCCGAGCATTTT. Protein sequence: CASRTTGAEHF. The chain combines TRBV6-5 with TRBJ1-5; 8 bases align to TRBD1. The CDR3 extends over 11 amino acids. Germline CDR1 is MNHEY and CDR2 is SVGAGI. V trimming: 6 bases; J trimming: 14 bases; junction bases outside the gene matches: 6.